This T cell receptor beta chain stems from a study of cytomegalovirus exposure and HLA in healthy donors. Findings and limits, study-wide: A link between a missense DCLRE1C variant and TCR beta V- and J-gene trimming emerged from a later analysis. It has been reported that TCR beta sequences accurately predicted the HLA-A and HLA-B alleles of most subjects.

The CDR3 is made up of 15 amino acids. Germline assignment: CDR1 MNHNY and CDR2 SVGAGI (reference sequence). Trimming took 4 bases from V and 0 from J, leaving 10 bases between them. Turning to this clone: Antigen unknown.

Primers for the PCR totalled 60 Vbeta and 13 Jbeta. Here immunoSEQ multiplex PCR was the method, and the copy in TCRdb shows in-frame clones only, minus some. Among some 190,000 clones listed, roughly four fifths were seen once. The clonotype was recovered from a woman aged 25 to 39 in good health and CMV-seropositive. Sequences were obtained from PBMCs. The V and J genes are TRBV6-6 and TRBJ1-3, with D hard to call. The CDR3 spells CASSSRGSSGNTIYF. In DNA form, the CDR3 reads TGTGCCAGCAGTTCCCGGGGTAGCTCTGGAAACACCATATATTTT.